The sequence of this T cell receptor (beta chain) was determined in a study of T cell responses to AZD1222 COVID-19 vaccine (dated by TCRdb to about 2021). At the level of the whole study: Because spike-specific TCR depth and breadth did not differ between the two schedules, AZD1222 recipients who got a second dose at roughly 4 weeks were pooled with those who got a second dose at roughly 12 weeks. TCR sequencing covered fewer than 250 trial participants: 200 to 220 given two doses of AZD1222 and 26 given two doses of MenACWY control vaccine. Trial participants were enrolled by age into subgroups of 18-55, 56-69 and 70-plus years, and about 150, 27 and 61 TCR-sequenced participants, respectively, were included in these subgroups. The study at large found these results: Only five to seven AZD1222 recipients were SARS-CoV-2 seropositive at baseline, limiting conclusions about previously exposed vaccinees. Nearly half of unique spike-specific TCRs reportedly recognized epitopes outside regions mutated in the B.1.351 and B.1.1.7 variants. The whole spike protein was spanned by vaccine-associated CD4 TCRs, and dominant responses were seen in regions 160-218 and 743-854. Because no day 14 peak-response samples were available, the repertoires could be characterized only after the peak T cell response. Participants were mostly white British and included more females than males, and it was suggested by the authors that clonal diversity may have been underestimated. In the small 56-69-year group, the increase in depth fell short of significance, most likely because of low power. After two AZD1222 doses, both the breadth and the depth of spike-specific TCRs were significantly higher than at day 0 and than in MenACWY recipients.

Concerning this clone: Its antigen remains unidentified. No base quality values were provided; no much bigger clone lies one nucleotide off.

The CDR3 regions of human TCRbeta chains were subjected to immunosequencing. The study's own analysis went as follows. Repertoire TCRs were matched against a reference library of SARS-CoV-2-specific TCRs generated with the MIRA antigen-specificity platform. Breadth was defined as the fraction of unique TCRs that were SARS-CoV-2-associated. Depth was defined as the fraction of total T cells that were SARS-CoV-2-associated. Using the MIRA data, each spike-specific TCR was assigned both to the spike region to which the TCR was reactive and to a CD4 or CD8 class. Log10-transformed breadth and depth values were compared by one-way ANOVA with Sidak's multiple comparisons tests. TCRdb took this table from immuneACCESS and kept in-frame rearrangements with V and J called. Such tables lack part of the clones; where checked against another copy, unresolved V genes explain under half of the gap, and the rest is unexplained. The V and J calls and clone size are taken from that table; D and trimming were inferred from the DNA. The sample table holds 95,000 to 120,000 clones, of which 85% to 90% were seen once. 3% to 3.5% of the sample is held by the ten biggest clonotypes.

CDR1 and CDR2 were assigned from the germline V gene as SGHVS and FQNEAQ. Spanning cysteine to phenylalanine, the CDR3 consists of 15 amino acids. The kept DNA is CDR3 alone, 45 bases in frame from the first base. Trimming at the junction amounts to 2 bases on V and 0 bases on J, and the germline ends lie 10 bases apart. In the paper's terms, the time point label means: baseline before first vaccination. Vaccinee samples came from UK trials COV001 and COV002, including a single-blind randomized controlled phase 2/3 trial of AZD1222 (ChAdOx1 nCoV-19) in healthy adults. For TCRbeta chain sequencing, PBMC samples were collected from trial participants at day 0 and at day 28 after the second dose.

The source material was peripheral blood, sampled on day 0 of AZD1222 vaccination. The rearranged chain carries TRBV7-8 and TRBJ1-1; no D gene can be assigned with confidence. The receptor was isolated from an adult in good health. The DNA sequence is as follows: TGTGCCAGCAGCTTAAAGAGGGAAATGAACACTGAAGCTTTCTTT. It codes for CASSLKREMNTEAFF. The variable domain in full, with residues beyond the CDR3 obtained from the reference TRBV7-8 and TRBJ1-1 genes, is GAGVSQSPRYKVAKRGQDVALRCDPISGHVSLFWYQQALGQGPEFLTYFQNEAQLDKSGLPSDRFFAERPEGSVSTLKIQRTQQEDSAVYLCASSLKREMNTEAFFGQGTRLTVV.